Shown below are 32 T cell receptor beta chains from a single sample sequenced in a study of blood T cell repertoires in COVID-19. Repertoires were generated with immunoSEQ multiplex PCR, while TCRdb's copy carries only in-frame clones and drops some. Of approximately 100,000 clones listed, roughly 92% were seen once; the top ten hold around 5.7%. The sample taken for sequencing was peripheral blood. These receptors were obtained from a man between 65 and 80 years old with acute or convalescent COVID-19.

The rearrangement uses TRBV3-1 (or the pseudogene TRBV3-2) and TRBJ2-7, with TRBD2 matching over 7 bases. Trimming cost V 3 bases and J 1 base; bases outside gene matches: 9. CDR1 is LGHDT, CDR2 YNNKEL, per germline (reference sequence). The CDR3 runs to 16 residues. CDR3: CASSQLTSSLSYEQYF. CDR3 coding DNA: TGTGCCAGCAGCCAGTTGACTAGCTCCCTTTCCTACGAGCAGTACTTC.

The chain joins TRBV11-2 to TRBJ1-2; TRBD1 matches 9 bases. Germline assignment: CDR1 SGHAT and CDR2 FQNNGV. V gave up 5 bases and J gave up 7 bases; unmatched junction bases: 8. CDR3 length: 14 residues. For the CDR3, the DNA is TGTGCCAGCAGCCAGACGGGACAGGGCTCTGGCTACACCTTC. This codes for CASSQTGQGSGYTF.

The chain has TRBV6-5 and TRBJ1-1, with 8 positions matching TRBD1. The CDR3 is made up of 15 amino acids. The germline V gene encodes CDR1 MNHEY and CDR2 SVGAGI. Trimming at V came to 5 bases and at J to 4 bases, leaving 9 bases not matched to a gene. In nucleotides, the CDR3 is TGTGCCAGCAGTAATGACAGGGGCTCTGCCACTGAAGCTTTCTTT. Translation gives CASSNDRGSATEAFF.

This chain joins TRBV2 and TRBJ1-1, with 12 bases aligning to TRBD1. V shed 8 bases and J 2 bases; nucleotides not matched to a gene: 3. The CDR3 is 14 residues long. The germline V gene encodes CDR1 SNHLY and CDR2 FYNNEI. The CDR3 nucleotides are TGTGCCAGCGCGGGACAGGGGGCTAACACTGAAGCTTTCTTT. Translation: CASAGQGANTEAFF. The full variable domain, rest sourced from reference TRBV2 and TRBJ1-1, is EPEVTQTPSHQVTQMGQEVILRCVPISNHLYFYWYRQILGQKVEFLVSFYNNEISEKSEIFDDQFSVERPDGSNFTLKIRSTKLEDSAMYFCASAGQGANTEAFFGQGTRLTVV.

The chain employs TRBV13 and TRBJ2-1; TRBD1 matches at 11 bases. Losses at the gene ends were 5 bases for V and 9 bases for J; bases not matched to a gene: 9. CDR1 and CDR2 from the germline V gene are PRHDT and FYEKMQ (reference sequence). The CDR3 covers 15 residues. CDR3 coding DNA: TGTGCCAGCAGCCCTCGGGACAGGGGGTATCCTGAGCAGTTCTTC. It encodes CASSPRDRGYPEQFF.

The genes are TRBV19 and TRBJ1-1; D uncertain. In germline, CDR1 is LNHDA, CDR2 SQIVND (reference sequence). CDR3 length: 15 residues. Trimming took off 4 bases at V and 8 bases at J, with 20 bases between the two ends. CDR3: CASSTGDTGVGEAFF. The DNA of the CDR3 is TGTGCCAGTAGTACCGGAGACACCGGGGTGGGGGAAGCTTTCTTT.

The chain carries TRBV7-2 and TRBJ2-1, with D unresolved. Trimming left V 5 bases short and J 8 bases short, with 7 bases between. The CDR3 has 11 residues. In germline, CDR1 is SGHTA, CDR2 FQGNSA. The CDR3 DNA is TGTGCCAGCAGCCGCAGGTATGAGCAGTTCTTC. Amino acid sequence: CASSRRYEQFF.

This chain connects TRBV9 to TRBJ2-4; 8 bases map to TRBD1. Germline V gene lookup returns CDR1 SGDLS and CDR2 YYNGEE. The CDR3 spans 14 residues. Unmatched junction bases numbered 6, after V lost 4 bases and J lost 6 bases. CDR3 nucleotides: TGTGCCAGCAGCATGGACAGGGTGGGAAACATTCAGTACTTC. Its protein is CASSMDRVGNIQYF.

This rearrangement joins TRBV5-3 to TRBJ2-1, with D possibly TRBD2 on 6 matching bases. TRBV5-3 is reported as an ORF; its role is uncertain. This CDR3 contains 17 residues. The ends were cut back, 0 bases at V and 4 bases at J, with 17 bases in the middle. The CDR3 region is CARSLDVCGDGYNEQFF. In DNA form, the CDR3 reads TGTGCCAGAAGCTTGGACGTTTGCGGGGATGGATACAATGAGCAGTTCTTC.

The gene calls are TRBV10-3 and TRBJ1-2, with 10 bases aligning to TRBD1. The CDR3 totals 18 residues. CDR1 and CDR2 from the germline V gene are ENHRY and SYGVKD. The ends lost 0 bases at V and 5 bases at J; junction bases unmatched: 12. In DNA, the CDR3 is TGTGCCATCAGTGAGTCTTTGAGGCCGGGACAGGGGACTTATGGCTACACCTTC. As protein: CAISESLRPGQGTYGYTF.

The V call is TRBV9, the J call TRBJ2-1; D might be TRBD1 (5 bases). CDR1 is SGDLS, CDR2 YYNGEE, per germline. This CDR3 has 13 residues. Trimming shortened V by 5 bases and J by 5 bases, and 11 bases separated the two germline ends. CDR3 bases: TGTGCCAGCAGTCCTAGACAGCACAATGAGCAGTTCTTC. It encodes CASSPRQHNEQFF.

This clone appeared once. This chain links TRBV18 with TRBJ1-6, with a tentative D call TRBD1 (6 bases). The germline V gene has CDR1 KGHSH and CDR2 LQKENI. The CDR3 loop spans 16 amino acids. The V end was cut by 3 bases, the J end by 10 bases, with 19 bases between. The chain's CDR3 is CASSPQGKQGSSPLHF. In DNA form, the CDR3 reads TGTGCCAGCTCACCCCAGGGGAAACAGGGTAGCTCACCCCTCCACTTT.

The rearrangement uses TRBV6-5 and TRBJ1-1; the D gene is possibly TRBD1 (5 bases). V was trimmed by 4 bases and J by 2 bases, leaving 14 bases between them. CDR1 MNHEY and CDR2 SVGAGI come from the germline V gene. This CDR3 has 15 residues. The CDR3: CASSSILDSNTEAFF. CDR3 DNA: TGTGCCAGCAGTTCGATACTCGACAGTAACACTGAAGCTTTCTTT.

The genes are TRBV6-5 and TRBJ1-5; the match to TRBD1 covers 7 bases. V dropped 8 bases and J dropped 6; count of bases not matched to a gene: 10. There are 14 residues in the CDR3. The germline V gene encodes CDR1 MNHEY and CDR2 SVGAGI. The CDR3 protein is CASSLRQGPQPQHF. CDR3 DNA sequence: TGTGCCAGCTCTCTCCGACAGGGCCCTCAGCCCCAGCATTTT.

V and J are TRBV7-9 and TRBJ2-5; no reliable D call. V was shortened by 8 bases and J by 2 bases, with 6 bases between the two germline ends. Germline V CDR1 and CDR2: SEHNR, FQNEAQ (reference sequence). The CDR3 runs to 11 residues. The chain's CDR3 is CASQAQETQYF. In DNA form, the CDR3 reads TGTGCCAGCCAGGCGCAAGAGACCCAGTACTTC.

This rearrangement joins TRBV11-2 to TRBJ1-6; 7 bases match TRBD1. In germline, CDR1 is SGHAT, CDR2 FQNNGV. This CDR3 contains 19 residues. Unmatched junction bases numbered 13, after V lost 3 bases and J lost 2 bases. The CDR3 loop reads CASSFRGRQGDTYNSPLHF. The CDR3 DNA reads TGTGCCAGCAGCTTCCGAGGGAGACAGGGTGATACCTATAATTCACCCCTCCACTTT.

The chain combines TRBV19 with TRBJ1-5, with D possibly being TRBD1 (6 bases). Per the germline V gene, CDR1 is LNHDA and CDR2 is SQIVND (reference sequence). The germline V and J ends were trimmed by 6 bases and 7 bases, with 19 bases remaining between them. The CDR3 contains 15 residues. The CDR3 spells CASSWGPPENQPQHF. The CDR3 DNA is TGTGCCAGTAGCTGGGGGCCCCCGGAGAACCAGCCCCAGCATTTT. The variable domain in full, completed from reference TRBV19 and TRBJ1-5, reads DGGITQSPKYLFRKEGQNVTLSCEQNLNHDAMYWYRQDPGQGLRLIYYSQIVNDFQKGDIAEGYSVSREKKESFPLTVTSAQKNPTAFYLCASSWGPPENQPQHFGDGTRLSIL.

This clone was detected only a few times. This chain uses TRBV19 with TRBJ1-1; 9 bases are shared with TRBD1. V lost 8 bases to trimming and J lost 2 bases; unmatched junction nucleotides: 12. CDR1 and CDR2 (germline): LNHDA, SQIVND (reference sequence). The CDR3 length is 16 residues. CDR3 nucleotides: TGTGCCAGTCGGAGCCCTCCGGGACAGGGAAACACTGAAGCTTTCTTT. This codes for CASRSPPGQGNTEAFF.

V usage is TRBV5-4 and J usage is TRBJ2-5, with 7 nucleotides matching TRBD1. Germline V CDR1 and CDR2: SGHNT, YYREEE (reference sequence). Losses at the gene ends were 5 bases for V and 5 bases for J; bases not matched to a gene: 9. The CDR3 consists of 14 residues. DNA for the CDR3: TGTGCCAGCAGTACCCAGGGGGAAAGGGAGACCCAGTACTTC. Residues: CASSTQGERETQYF.

A single count supports this clone. This chain links TRBV30 with TRBJ2-5; D is possibly TRBD1 (6 bases). This CDR3 is 13 amino acids long. Trimming cost V 3 bases and J 4 bases, with 12 bases left between them. Germline loops: CDR1 GTSNPN, CDR2 SVGIG (reference sequence). In DNA form, the CDR3 reads TGTGCCTGGAGCCCCTGGGGGCGAGAGACCCAGTACTTC. It specifies CAWSPWGRETQYF.

The chain employs TRBV13 and TRBJ2-2, with 8 bases matching TRBD1. The V gene end was trimmed by 5 bases and the J gene end by 6 bases; junction bases not matched to a gene: 8. This CDR3 contains 15 residues. CDR1 is PRHDT and CDR2 is FYEKMQ in the germline V gene (reference sequence). CDR3 in DNA: TGTGCCAGCAGCCCAATCAGGGGGCGCGCCGGGGAGCTGTTTTTT. Amino acid sequence: CASSPIRGRAGELFF. Full variable domain (missing parts from reference TRBV13 and TRBJ2-2): AAGVIQSPRHLIKEKRETATLKCYPIPRHDTVYWYQQGPGQDPQFLISFYEKMQSDKGSIPDRFSAQQFSDYHSELNMSSLELGDSALYFCASSPIRGRAGELFFGEGSRLTVL.

CDR3 loop: CASSLGQGLRETQYF. The CDR3 DNA reads as TGTGCCAGCAGCTTGGGTCAGGGGCTCCGGGAGACCCAGTACTTC. The rearrangement uses TRBV5-4 and TRBJ2-5, with D perhaps matching TRBD1 (6 bases). Germline values: CDR1 SGHNT, CDR2 YYREEE (reference sequence). This CDR3 has 15 amino acids. The V gene lost 0 bases and the J gene lost 5 bases, with 14 bases spanning the gap.

This clone was recorded once. This sequence joins TRBV19 and TRBJ2-2; D is unclear. This CDR3 has 12 residues. V was clipped by 7 bases and J by 6 bases, with 9 bases between them. Per germline, CDR1 LNHDA and CDR2 SQIVND (reference sequence). The CDR3, as DNA: TGTGCCAGTATCAGTGGCCCCGGGGAGCTGTTTTTT. Its translation: CASISGPGELFF. The complete variable domain, with remaining parts taken from reference TRBV19 and TRBJ2-2, reads DGGITQSPKYLFRKEGQNVTLSCEQNLNHDAMYWYRQDPGQGLRLIYYSQIVNDFQKGDIAEGYSVSREKKESFPLTVTSAQKNPTAFYLCASISGPGELFFGEGSRLTVL.

A few counts support this clone. The chain links TRBV19 to TRBJ1-2, with 7 nucleotides matching TRBD1. CDR1 is LNHDA and CDR2 is SQIVND in the germline V gene (reference sequence). V trimming: 5 bases; J trimming: 4 bases; junction bases outside the gene matches: 10. This CDR3 has 15 residues. The CDR3 loop is CASSSQGGSIYGYTF. CDR3 DNA: TGTGCCAGTAGTTCGCAGGGGGGCTCCATCTATGGCTACACCTTC.

The V gene is TRBV7-9, the J gene TRBJ1-3; D perhaps matches TRBD1 (6 bases). The CDR3 sequence is 15 residues long. V lost 1 base and J 3 bases, leaving 10 bases between the germline ends. The V gene's germline CDR1 is SEHNR and CDR2 FQNEAQ (reference sequence). DNA of the CDR3: TGTGCCAGCAGCTTAGAGACAGGAGGTGGAAACACCATATATTTT. This codes for CASSLETGGGNTIYF.

The rearrangement joins TRBV27 to TRBJ1-1; TRBD1 might be the D (6 bases). Trimming took off 1 base at V and 1 base at J, with 7 bases between the two ends. The length of the CDR3 is 14 residues. CDR1 MNHEY and CDR2 SMNVEV come from the germline V gene (reference sequence). The CDR3 DNA follows: TGTGCCAGCAGTTTATTAGGGGGGAACACTGAAGCTTTCTTT. It is translated as CASSLLGGNTEAFF.

V gene TRBV7-8 combines with J gene TRBJ2-5; D is unclear. There are 11 residues in the CDR3. Per germline, CDR1 SGHVS and CDR2 FQNEAQ. Trimming left V 5 bases short and J 2 bases short, with 3 bases between. In nucleotides, the CDR3 is TGTGCCAGCAGCCCACAAGAGACCCAGTACTTC. Translated, it gives CASSPQETQYF.

The rearrangement joins TRBV11-2 to TRBJ2-3, with 9 bases that match TRBD1. V shed 6 bases and J 1 base; nucleotides not matched to a gene: 5. Germline V gene data show CDR1 as SGHAT and CDR2 as FQNNGV. This CDR3 has 15 amino acids. The CDR3 sequence: CASSPTGGGTDTQYF. The CDR3 DNA is TGTGCCAGCAGTCCCACAGGGGGCGGCACAGATACGCAGTATTTT.

The chain is built from TRBV6-5 and TRBJ1-2; D not certain. Germline V CDR1 and CDR2: MNHEY, SVGAGI. V dropped 11 bases and J dropped 10 bases, with 17 bases sitting between them. The CDR3 totals 11 residues. The CDR3 nucleotides are TGTGCCTGCCGTAGAGGGTTGGACTACACCTTC. This sequence encodes CACRRGLDYTF.

The chain uses TRBV6-5 and TRBJ1-1, with D maybe TRBD1 (6 bases). The CDR3 spans 13 residues. CDR1 and CDR2 (germline): MNHEY, SVGAGI. V dropped 9 bases and J dropped 0 bases, with 11 bases sitting between them. The CDR3 region has the DNA TGTGCCAGTACCGGACAGCTGAACACTGAAGCTTTCTTT. Translated, it gives CASTGQLNTEAFF.

This chain connects TRBV6-5 to TRBJ2-7, with 10 bases that match TRBD1. V was pared by 7 bases and J by 7 bases, with 7 bases of the junction left unmatched. The CDR3 covers 13 residues. The germline gives CDR1 MNHEY, CDR2 SVGAGI. The CDR3 DNA is TGTGCCAGCACTGGACAGGGGGGACGGGAGCAGTACTTC. It encodes CASTGQGGREQYF.

The rearrangement links TRBV4-1 to TRBJ2-3, with TRBD2 matching over 12 bases. This CDR3 spans 18 amino acids. The ends lost 0 bases at V and 5 bases at J; junction bases unmatched: 9. Germline V gives CDR1 MGHRA, CDR2 YSYEKL. The CDR3: CASSQESWTSGAIDTQYF. In nucleotides, the CDR3 is TGCGCCAGCAGCCAAGAAAGCTGGACTAGCGGGGCGATAGATACGCAGTATTTT.